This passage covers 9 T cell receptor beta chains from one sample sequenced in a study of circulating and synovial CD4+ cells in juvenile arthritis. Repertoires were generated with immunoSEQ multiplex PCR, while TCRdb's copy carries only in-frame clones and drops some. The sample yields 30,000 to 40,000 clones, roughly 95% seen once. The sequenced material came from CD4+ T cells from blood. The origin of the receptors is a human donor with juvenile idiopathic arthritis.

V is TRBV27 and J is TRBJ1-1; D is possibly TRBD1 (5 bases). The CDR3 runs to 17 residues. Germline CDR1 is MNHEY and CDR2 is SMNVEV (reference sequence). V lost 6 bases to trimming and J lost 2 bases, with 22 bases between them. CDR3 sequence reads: CASSHSGSRVRNTEAFF. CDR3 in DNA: TGTGCCAGCAGCCACTCAGGGTCCCGCGTCCGCAACACTGAAGCTTTCTTT.

The CDR3 sequence is CASRGDSSPVSNQPQHF. The CDR3 coding sequence is TGTGCCAGTAGAGGAGACAGTTCTCCCGTTAGCAATCAGCCCCAGCATTTT. This sequence joins TRBV19 and TRBJ1-5; perhaps TRBD1 as D (5 bases). V lost 6 bases and J 0 bases, leaving 18 bases between the germline ends. This CDR3 is built from 17 residues. CDR1 LNHDA and CDR2 SQIVND come from the germline V gene (reference sequence). Looking up the rest from reference TRBV19 and TRBJ1-5 gives the full variable domain: DGGITQSPKYLFRKEGQNVTLSCEQNLNHDAMYWYRQDPGQGLRLIYYSQIVNDFQKGDIAEGYSVSREKKESFPLTVTSAQKNPTAFYLCASRGDSSPVSNQPQHFGDGTRLSIL.

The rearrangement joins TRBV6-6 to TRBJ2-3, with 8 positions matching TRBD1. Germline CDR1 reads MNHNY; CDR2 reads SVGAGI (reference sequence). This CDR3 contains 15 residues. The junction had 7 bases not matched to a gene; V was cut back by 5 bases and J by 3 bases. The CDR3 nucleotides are TGTGCCAGCAGTCATAGACAGGGGAGGACAGATACGCAGTATTTT. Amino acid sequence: CASSHRQGRTDTQYF.

CDR3 sequence (DNA): TGTGCCAGCAGCCTGGGCCGGGACAGGGTGGACGGGGAGCTGTTTTTT. As protein: CASSLGRDRVDGELFF. The V gene is TRBV4-2, the J gene TRBJ2-2; 9 bases align to TRBD1. The CDR3 consists of 16 residues. V lost 4 bases to trimming and J lost 7 bases; unmatched junction nucleotides: 10. Germline V gene sequence: CDR1 LGHNA, CDR2 YNFKEQ.

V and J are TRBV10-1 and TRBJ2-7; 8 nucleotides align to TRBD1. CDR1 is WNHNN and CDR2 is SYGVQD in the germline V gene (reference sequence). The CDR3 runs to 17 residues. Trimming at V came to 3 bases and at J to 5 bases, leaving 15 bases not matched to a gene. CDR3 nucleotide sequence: TGCGCCAGCAGTGACCCGACGGCACTGACAGGGGCAGACGAGCAGTACTTC. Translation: CASSDPTALTGADEQYF.

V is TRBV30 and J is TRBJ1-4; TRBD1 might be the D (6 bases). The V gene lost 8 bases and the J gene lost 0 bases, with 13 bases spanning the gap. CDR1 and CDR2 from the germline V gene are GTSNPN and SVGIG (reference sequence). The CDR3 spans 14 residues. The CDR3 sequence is CALTRGATNEKLFF. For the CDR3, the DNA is TGTGCCCTCACCAGGGGCGCAACTAATGAAAAACTGTTTTTT.

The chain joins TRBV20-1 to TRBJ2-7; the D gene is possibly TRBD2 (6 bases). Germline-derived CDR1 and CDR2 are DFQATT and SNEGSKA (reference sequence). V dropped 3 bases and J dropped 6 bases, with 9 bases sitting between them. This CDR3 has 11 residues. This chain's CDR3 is CSARGGREQYF. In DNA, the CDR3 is TGCAGTGCTAGGGGAGGTCGCGAGCAGTACTTC.

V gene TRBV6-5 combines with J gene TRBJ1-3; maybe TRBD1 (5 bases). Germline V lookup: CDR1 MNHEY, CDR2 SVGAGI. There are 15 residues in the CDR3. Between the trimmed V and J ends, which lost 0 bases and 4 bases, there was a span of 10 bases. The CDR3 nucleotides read TGTGCCAGCAGTTACTCGCAGGGTCACGGAAACACCATATATTTT. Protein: CASSYSQGHGNTIYF.

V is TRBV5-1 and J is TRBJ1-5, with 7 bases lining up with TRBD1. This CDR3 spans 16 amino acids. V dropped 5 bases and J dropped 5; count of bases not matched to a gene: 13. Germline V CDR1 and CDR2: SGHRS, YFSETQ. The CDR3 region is CASRYYPGQYYQPQHF. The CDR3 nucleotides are TGCGCCAGCAGGTACTACCCGGGACAGTACTATCAGCCCCAGCATTTT.